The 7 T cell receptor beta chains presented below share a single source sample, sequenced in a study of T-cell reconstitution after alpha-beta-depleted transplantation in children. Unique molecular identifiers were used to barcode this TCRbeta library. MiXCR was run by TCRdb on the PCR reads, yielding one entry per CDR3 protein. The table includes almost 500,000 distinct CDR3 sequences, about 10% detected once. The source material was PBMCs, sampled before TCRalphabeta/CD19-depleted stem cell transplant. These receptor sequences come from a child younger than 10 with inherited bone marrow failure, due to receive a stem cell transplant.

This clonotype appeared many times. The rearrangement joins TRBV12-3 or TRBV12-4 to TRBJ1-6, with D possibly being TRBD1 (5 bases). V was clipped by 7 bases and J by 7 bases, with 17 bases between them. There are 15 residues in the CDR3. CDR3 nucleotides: TGTGCCAGCACCCTCCGGGGGGTGGGGAATTCACCCCTCCACTTT. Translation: CASTLRGVGNSPLHF.

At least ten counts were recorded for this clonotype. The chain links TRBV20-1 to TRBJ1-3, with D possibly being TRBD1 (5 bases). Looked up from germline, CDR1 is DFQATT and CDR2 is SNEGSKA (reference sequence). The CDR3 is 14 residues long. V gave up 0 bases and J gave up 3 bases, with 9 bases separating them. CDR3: CSARDYGGGNTIYF. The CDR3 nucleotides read TGCAGTGCTAGAGATTACGGGGGTGGAAACACCATATATTTT.

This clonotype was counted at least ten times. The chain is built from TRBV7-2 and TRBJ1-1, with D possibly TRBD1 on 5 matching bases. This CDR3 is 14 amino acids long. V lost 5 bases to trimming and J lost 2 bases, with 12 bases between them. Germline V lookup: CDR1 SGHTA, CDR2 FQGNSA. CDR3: CASSLYRTNTEAFF. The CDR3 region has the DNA TGTGCCAGCAGCCTATACAGGACCAACACTGAAGCTTTCTTT.

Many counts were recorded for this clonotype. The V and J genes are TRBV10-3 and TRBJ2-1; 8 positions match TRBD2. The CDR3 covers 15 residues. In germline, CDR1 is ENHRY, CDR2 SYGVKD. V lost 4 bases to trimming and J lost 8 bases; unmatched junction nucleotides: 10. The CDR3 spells CAISGLSGIGDEQFF. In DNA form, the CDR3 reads TGTGCCATCAGTGGTCTTAGCGGGATAGGAGATGAGCAGTTCTTC.

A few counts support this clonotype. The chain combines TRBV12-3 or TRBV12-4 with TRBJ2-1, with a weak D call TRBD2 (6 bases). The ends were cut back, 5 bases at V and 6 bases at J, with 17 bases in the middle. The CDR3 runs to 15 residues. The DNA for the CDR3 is TGTGCCAGCAGTACACGTCCGGGACTTAGCAATGAGCAGTTCTTC. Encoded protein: CASSTRPGLSNEQFF.

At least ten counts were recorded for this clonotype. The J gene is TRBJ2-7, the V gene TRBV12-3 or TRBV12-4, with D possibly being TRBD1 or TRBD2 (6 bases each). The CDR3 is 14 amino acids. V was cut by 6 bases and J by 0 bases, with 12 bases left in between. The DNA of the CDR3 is TGTGCCAGCAGCTTGGGGGGCCCCTCCTACGAGCAGTACTTC. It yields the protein CASSLGGPSYEQYF.

The CDR3 loop reads CSARAPGQWDYEQYF. The CDR3 region has the DNA TGCAGTGCTAGAGCCCCGGGACAGTGGGACTACGAGCAGTACTTC. This chain joins TRBV20-1 and TRBJ2-7; 7 nucleotides align to TRBD1. Germline CDR1 is DFQATT and CDR2 is SNEGSKA (reference sequence). V lost 1 base, J lost 3 bases, and 9 bases stayed unmatched. The CDR3 is made up of 15 amino acids.